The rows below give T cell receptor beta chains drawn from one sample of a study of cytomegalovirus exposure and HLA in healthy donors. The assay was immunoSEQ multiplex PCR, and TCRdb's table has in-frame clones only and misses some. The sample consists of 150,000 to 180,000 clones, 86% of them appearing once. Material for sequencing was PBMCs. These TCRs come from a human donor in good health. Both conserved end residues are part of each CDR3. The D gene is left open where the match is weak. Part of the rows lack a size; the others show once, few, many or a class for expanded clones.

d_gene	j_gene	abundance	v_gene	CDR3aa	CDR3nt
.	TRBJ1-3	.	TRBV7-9	CASSLDAGLAGNTIYF	TGTGCCAGCAGCTTAGACGCAGGGCTTGCTGGAAACACCATATATTTT
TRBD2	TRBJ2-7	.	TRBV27	CASSFLTSGDYEQYF	TGTGCCAGCAGTTTCTTGACTAGCGGGGACTACGAGCAGTACTTC
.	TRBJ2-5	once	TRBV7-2	CASSINSGETQYF	TGTGCCAGCAGCATCAACAGCGGAGAGACCCAGTACTTC
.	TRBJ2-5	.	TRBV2	CASSGTLQETQYF	TGTGCCAGCAGCGGGACTCTGCAAGAGACCCAGTACTTC
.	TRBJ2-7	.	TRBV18	CASSPGQASYYEQYF	TGTGCCAGCTCACCAGGTCAGGCCTCTTACTACGAGCAGTACTTC
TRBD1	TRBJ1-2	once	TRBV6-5	CASSYSGTGPSRGYTF	TGTGCCAGCAGTTACTCCGGGACAGGGCCATCGCGTGGCTACACCTTC
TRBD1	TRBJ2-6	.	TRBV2	CASNLFQGAGANVLTF	TGTGCCAGCAACTTGTTCCAGGGGGCTGGGGCCAACGTCCTGACTTTC
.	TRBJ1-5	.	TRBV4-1	CASSQDRVGAGNQPQHF	TGCGCCAGCAGCCAAGATCGGGTGGGGGCAGGCAATCAGCCCCAGCATTTT
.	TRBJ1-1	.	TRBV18	CASSGDLNTEAFF	TGTGCCAGCTCAGGAGATTTGAACACTGAAGCTTTCTTT
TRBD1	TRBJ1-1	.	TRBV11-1	CASTQGDFVFMNTEAFF	TGTGCCAGCACGCAGGGGGATTTTGTTTTTATGAACACTGAAGCTTTCTTT
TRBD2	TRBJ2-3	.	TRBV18	CASSVTSGSTDTQYF	TGTGCCAGCTCCGTGACTAGCGGTAGCACAGATACGCAGTATTTT
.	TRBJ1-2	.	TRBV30	CAWVGGMRGYTF	TGTGCCTGGGTGGGGGGAATGAGGGGCTACACCTTC
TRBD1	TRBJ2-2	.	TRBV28	CASSRQGSTGELFF	TGTGCCAGCAGTCGACAGGGCAGCACCGGGGAGCTGTTTTTT
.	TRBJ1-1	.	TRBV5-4	CASSPGGEKARTEAFF	TGTGCCAGCAGCCCGGGGGGGGAGAAAGCGAGAACTGAAGCTTTCTTT
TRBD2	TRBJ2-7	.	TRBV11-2	CASSSMIGTRNEQYF	TGTGCCAGCAGCTCCATGATCGGGACTAGAAACGAGCAGTACTTC
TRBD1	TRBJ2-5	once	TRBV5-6	CASSWRQGPETQYF	TGTGCCAGCAGCTGGCGACAGGGTCCCGAGACCCAGTACTTC
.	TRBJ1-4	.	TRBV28	CASSFRTGTYGKLFF	TGTGCCAGCAGTTTCCGAACAGGGACCTACGGAAAACTGTTTTTT
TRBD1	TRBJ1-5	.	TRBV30	CAWSLGQGNQPQHF	TGTGCCTGGAGTCTCGGACAGGGGAATCAGCCCCAGCATTTT
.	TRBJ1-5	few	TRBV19	CASSNRGNQPQHF	TGTGCCAGTAGTAACAGGGGCAATCAGCCCCAGCATTTT
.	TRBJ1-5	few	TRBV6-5	CASSRTTDSEQPQHF	TGTGCCAGCAGCCGCACGACGGACAGTGAGCAGCCCCAGCATTTT
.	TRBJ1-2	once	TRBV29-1	CSVEARQDGYTF	TGCAGCGTTGAAGCCCGACAGGACGGCTACACCTTC
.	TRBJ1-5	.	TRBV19	CASNPPQVNQPQHF	TGTGCCAGTAACCCCCCACAGGTTAATCAGCCCCAGCATTTT
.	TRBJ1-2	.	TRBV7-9	CASSSLGGLGYTF	TGTGCCAGCAGCTCCCTGGGTGGGCTCGGCTACACCTTC